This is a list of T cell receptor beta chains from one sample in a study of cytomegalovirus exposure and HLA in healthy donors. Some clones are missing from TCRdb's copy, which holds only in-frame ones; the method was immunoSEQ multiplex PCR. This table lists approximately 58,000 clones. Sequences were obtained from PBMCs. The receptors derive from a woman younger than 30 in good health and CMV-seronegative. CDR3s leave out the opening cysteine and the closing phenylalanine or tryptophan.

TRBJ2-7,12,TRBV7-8,ASSLAGAQGEQY
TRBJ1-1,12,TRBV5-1,ASGEGVPNTEAF
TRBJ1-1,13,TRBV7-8,ASSSRPQGGTEAF
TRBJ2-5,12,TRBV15,ATSRTGVGETQY
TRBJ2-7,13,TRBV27,ASSLEGLYPKEQY
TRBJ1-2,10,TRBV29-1,SAPTGGYGYT
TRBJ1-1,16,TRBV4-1,ASSQPFLIRGGNTEAF
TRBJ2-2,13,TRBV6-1,ASSGLAGNTGELF
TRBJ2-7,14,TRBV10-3,AISESTSGLTYEQY
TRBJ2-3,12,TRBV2,ASRPMTGPDTQY
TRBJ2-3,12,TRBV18,ASSPQGAADTQY
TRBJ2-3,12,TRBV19,ASSIAGSTDTQY
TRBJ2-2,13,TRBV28,ASTTGTDHAGELF
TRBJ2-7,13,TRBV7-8,ASSLAMQGFYEQY
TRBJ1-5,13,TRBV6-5,ASSYSITGVGPQH
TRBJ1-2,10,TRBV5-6,ASTGTAYGYT
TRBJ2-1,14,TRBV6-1,ASSEGLANGYNEQF